This TCR beta chain was identified during a study of blood T cells in healthy people across ages. Study as a whole: Template switching retrieved approximately one barcoded beta molecule for each two T cells. Study-wide points: When one million T cells were used, diversity estimates were thought to be underestimates. Possibly, changes in expanded clonotypes were confounded because donor CMV status was unknown.

Sample-barcoded 5' priming and a J-beta primer mix drove a second PCR of 7 to 11 cycles. Via MiXCR, TCRdb re-called the 5' RACE reads, giving one row per CDR3 protein. The sample includes approximately 350,000 distinct CDR3 sequences, roughly half of them seen just once. This clonotype was recorded many times. Its antigen is still unknown. This CDR3 region has 12 residues. Trimming removed 5 bases from V and 3 bases from J, with 8 bases in between. The germline V gene has CDR1 SGHTA and CDR2 FQGNSA. V gene TRBV7-2 combines with J gene TRBJ2-7; no definite D call. The clonotype originates from a man aged 55 to 70 in good health. Sequencing used blood. CDR3 loop: CASSQNIYEQYF. The CDR3 coding sequence is TGTGCCAGCAGCCAAAACATCTACGAGCAGTACTTC.